Detailed here is one T cell receptor (beta chain). The antigen remains undetermined. This sample is drawn from a study of T cells expressing NK-cell markers. Study-wide background: The study drew TCR beta repertoires from sorted CD3+CD56+NKG2C+, CD3+CD56+NKG2C- and CD3+CD56-NKG2C+ T cells.

5'RACE template switching with UMIs generated TCR beta cDNA. TCRdb reprocessed the 5' RACE reads and keeps a single row for each CDR3 protein, giving no DNA. This repertoire comprises some 460,000 distinct CDR3 sequences; its ten largest clones make up approximately 1.4%. Study-wide results and limits: These same clonotypes (in four donors) also led the CD3+CD56-NKG2C+ fraction. 1.0-7.0% of CD8+ T cells in about six donors belonged to dominant NKG2C+ clonotypes.

Germline assignment: CDR1 SGHRS and CDR2 YFSETQ. CDR3 length: 15 amino acids. This TCR derives from a woman between 45 and 60 years old in good health. V usage is TRBV5-1 and J usage is TRBJ1-1; TCRdb picks TRBD1, but there is no DNA to check that call. Source material: blood T cells: a sorted CD56 or NKG2C T cell subset, CD4+ or CD8+ T cells, or bulk PBMC T cells (not recorded which). Here the CDR3 reads CASTENGKRNTEAFF.